The 13 T cell receptor beta chains below come from one sample, sequenced in a study of T cells in Graves' hyperthyroidism and ophthalmopathy. TCR beta CDR3 regions were amplified from RNA transcripts. During a first-round RT-PCR of the TCR CDR3, the HTBI primer set was used. TCRdb analysed the multiplex PCR reads with MiXCR anew, one entry per CDR3 protein. The table lists approximately 590,000 distinct CDR3 sequences, approximately 44% of them singletons, with just over 8% in the top ten. Material: peripheral blood or thyroid tissue (not recorded which). The receptors shown here come from a woman under 30 with Graves' hyperthyroidism.

The rearrangement joins TRBV29-1 to TRBJ1-5; no reliable D call. Trimming took off 4 bases at V and 11 bases at J, with 6 bases between the two ends. The CDR3 loop spans 9 amino acids. Per the germline V gene, CDR1 is SQVTM and CDR2 is ANQGSEA. The CDR3 sequence: CSVGQAQHF. CDR3 in DNA: TGCAGCGTTGGGCAGGCCCAGCATTTT.

This chain connects TRBV6-5 to TRBJ2-3; TRBD2 matches 9 bases. Per germline, CDR1 MNHEY and CDR2 SVGAGI. The junction had 7 bases not matched to a gene; V was cut back by 5 bases and J by 1 base. The CDR3 length is 16 residues. The CDR3 DNA is TGTGCCAGCAGTCCTCCTAGGACTAGCGGCACAGATACGCAGTATTTT. Amino acid sequence: CASSPPRTSGTDTQYF.

CDR3 nucleotides: TGTGCCAGCACTAATAAAATACGGGGGTCTGGGGCCAACGTCCTGACTTTC. Translated, it gives CASTNKIRGSGANVLTF. This sequence joins TRBV2 and TRBJ2-6; TRBD2 is a possible D gene (6 bases). Trimming shortened V by 7 bases and J by 1 base, and 17 bases separated the two germline ends. CDR3 length: 17 residues. The germline V gene encodes CDR1 SNHLY and CDR2 FYNNEI. The full variable domain, its missing parts supplied by reference TRBV2 and TRBJ2-6, is EPEVTQTPSHQVTQMGQEVILRCVPISNHLYFYWYRQILGQKVEFLVSFYNNEISEKSEIFDDQFSVERPDGSNFTLKIRSTKLEDSAMYFCASTNKIRGSGANVLTFGAGSRLTVL.

This clonotype was seen only a few times. The V gene is TRBV7-9, the J gene TRBJ1-1, with TRBD1 matching over 8 bases. Trimming at V came to 6 bases and at J to 1 base, leaving 7 bases not matched to a gene. The CDR3 totals 15 residues. Germline lookup yields CDR1 SEHNR and CDR2 FQNEAQ (reference sequence). Here the CDR3 DNA reads TGTGCCAGCAGGTGGCCAGGGGGCGCGAACACTGAAGCTTTCTTT. Residues: CASRWPGGANTEAFF.

In this sample, this clonotype turned up many times. The gene calls are TRBV2 and TRBJ1-1; D is ambiguous. Germline V gene sequence: CDR1 SNHLY, CDR2 FYNNEI. V gave up 4 bases and J gave up 0 bases, with 6 bases separating them. This CDR3 comprises 13 residues. The CDR3 loop reads CASSGVMNTEAFF. As DNA, the CDR3 is TGTGCCAGCAGTGGCGTGATGAACACTGAAGCTTTCTTT.

Points on this clonotype: A read error is likely, as this CDR3 ends without the conserved phenylalanine or tryptophan. Because the CDR3's place on the DNA is in doubt, the DNA is left out and the CDR3 is given as listed by TCRdb. J is TRBJ2-5 and V is TRBV9. The germline CDR1 and CDR2 sequences are SGDLS and YYNGEE. The CDR3 comprises 11 residues, both ends counted. The CDR3 is CASSVVGDTNT.

The chain couples TRBV29-1 to TRBJ2-2; 8 bases line up with TRBD2. CDR1 is SQVTM and CDR2 is ANQGSEA in the germline V gene. V was pared by 7 bases and J by 4 bases, with 8 bases of the junction left unmatched. There are 14 residues in the CDR3. As DNA, the CDR3 is TGCAGCGCTCGAGCGGGAGTCGGCACCGGGGAGCTGTTTTTT. This gives the protein CSARAGVGTGELFF.

In regard to this clonotype: It may be a read error: a sequence one base away is much more abundant. The J gene is TRBJ1-1, the V gene TRBV19, with unresolved D. This CDR3 comprises 12 residues. Per the germline V gene, CDR1 is LNHDA and CDR2 is SQIVND (reference sequence). V lost 1 base, J lost 3 bases, and 3 bases lay in between. The DNA for the CDR3 is TGTGCCAGTAGTATAGCGGACACTGAAGCTTTCTTT. It encodes CASSIADTEAFF.

This clonotype was seen at least ten times. The chain couples TRBV12-3 or TRBV12-4 to TRBJ1-6; D ambiguous. V was clipped by 5 bases and J by 6 bases, with 5 bases between them. The CDR3 contains 12 residues. CDR3 DNA: TGTGCCAGCAGTCGACCTAATTCACCCCTCCACTTT. Protein sequence: CASSRPNSPLHF.

This clonotype was observed a few times. The V gene is TRBV29-1, the J gene TRBJ2-3; unclear D gene. The ends were cut back, 7 bases at V and 3 bases at J, with 8 bases in the middle. CDR3 length equals 11 residues. Germline loops: CDR1 SQVTM, CDR2 ANQGSEA. CDR3 protein: CSADWTDTQYF. Written as DNA, the CDR3 is TGCAGCGCGGATTGGACAGATACGCAGTATTTT.

The rearrangement uses TRBV7-9 and TRBJ1-1, with a tentative D call TRBD1 (5 bases). The CDR3 runs to 13 residues. Germline CDR1 is SEHNR and CDR2 is FQNEAQ (reference sequence). The V end was cut by 1 base, the J end by 11 bases, with 14 bases between. This chain's CDR3 is CASSLVPGNIAFF. The CDR3 coding sequence is TGTGCCAGCAGCTTAGTACCAGGGAATATCGCTTTCTTT.

V usage is TRBV29-1 and J usage is TRBJ1-2; maybe TRBD1 (5 bases). Germline CDR1 and CDR2: SQVTM and ANQGSEA. The CDR3 sequence is 9 residues long. The DNA for the CDR3 is TGCAGTTTGGGGCCTGGCTACACCTTC. This translates into CSLGPGYTF.

V is TRBV20-1 and J is TRBJ2-5; 11 positions match TRBD2. This CDR3 has 15 amino acids. Germline CDR1 is DFQATT and CDR2 is SNEGSKA (reference sequence). J gave up 7 bases and V 2 bases, and 9 bases lay outside the gene matches. The CDR3 DNA is TGCAGTGCTAGATCGGGGACTAGCGGCAGGGGGACCCAGTACTTC. Translated: CSARSGTSGRGTQYF.